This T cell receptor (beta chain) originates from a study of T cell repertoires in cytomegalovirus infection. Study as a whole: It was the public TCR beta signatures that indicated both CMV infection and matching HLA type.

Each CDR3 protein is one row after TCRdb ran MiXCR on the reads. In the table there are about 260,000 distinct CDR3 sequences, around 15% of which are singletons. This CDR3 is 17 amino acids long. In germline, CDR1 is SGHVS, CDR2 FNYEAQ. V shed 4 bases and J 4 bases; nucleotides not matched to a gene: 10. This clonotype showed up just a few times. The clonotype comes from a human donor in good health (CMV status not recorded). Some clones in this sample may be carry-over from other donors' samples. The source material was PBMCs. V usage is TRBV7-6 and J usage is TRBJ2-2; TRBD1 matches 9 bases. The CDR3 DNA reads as TGTGCCAGCAGCTCCCAGACAGGGGGTCTGGGCACCGGGGAGCTGTTTTTT. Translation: CASSSQTGGLGTGELFF.